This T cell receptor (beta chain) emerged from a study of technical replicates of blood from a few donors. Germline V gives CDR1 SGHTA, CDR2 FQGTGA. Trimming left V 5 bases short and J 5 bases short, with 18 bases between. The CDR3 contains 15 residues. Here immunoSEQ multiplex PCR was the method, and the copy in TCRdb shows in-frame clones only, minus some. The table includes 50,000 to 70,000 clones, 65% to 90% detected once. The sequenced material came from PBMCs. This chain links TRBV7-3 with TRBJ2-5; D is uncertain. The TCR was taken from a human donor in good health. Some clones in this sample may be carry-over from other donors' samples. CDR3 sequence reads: CASSPAPSSFETQYF. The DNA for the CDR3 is TGTGCCAGCAGCCCCGCCCCCTCTAGTTTCGAGACCCAGTACTTC. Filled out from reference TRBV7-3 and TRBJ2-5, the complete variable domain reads GAGVSQTPSNKVTEKGKYVELRCDPISGHTALYWYRQSLGQGPEFLIYFQGTGAADDSGLPNDRFFAVRPEGSVSTLKIQRTERGDSAVYLCASSPAPSSFETQYFGPGTRLLVL.